Below are 26 T cell receptor beta chains sequenced from a single sample in a study of T cell repertoires in cytomegalovirus infection. TCRdb ran MiXCR on the reads and lists one entry per CDR3 protein. The sample includes around 440,000 distinct CDR3 sequences, about 11% of them seen just once. Sequenced material: PBMCs. All receptors come from a human donor in good health (CMV status not recorded). Some clones in this sample may be carry-over from other donors' samples.

In this sample, this clonotype turned up a few times. The V call is TRBV2, the J call TRBJ2-7, with D uncertain. The CDR3 loop spans 13 amino acids. The V end lost 6 bases, the J end lost 4 bases, and 13 bases lay between the germline ends. Per the germline V gene, CDR1 is SNHLY and CDR2 is FYNNEI. The CDR3 loop reads CASRSADNYEQYF. The CDR3 coding sequence is TGTGCCAGCAGATCGGCAGATAATTACGAGCAGTACTTC.

There are many counts of this clonotype. The chain couples TRBV18 to TRBJ2-3, with D perhaps TRBD2 (6 bases). With 3 bases removed from V and 2 bases from J, the gap between germline ends came to 12 bases. From germline, CDR1 is KGHSH and CDR2 LQKENI. The CDR3 has 15 residues. DNA for the CDR3: TGTGCCAGCTCACCGCGACTAGAGATCACAGATACGCAGTATTTT. Its protein product is CASSPRLEITDTQYF.

Note on this clonotype: Given a much more abundant clone one base away, this may be a read error. V usage is TRBV6-6 and J usage is TRBJ2-2; no firm D call. CDR3 length: 13 amino acids. CDR1 is MNHNY and CDR2 is SVGAGI in the germline V gene (reference sequence). This chain's CDR3 is CAGSEAEYGELFF. The CDR3 nucleotides are TGTGCCGGCAGTGAGGCTGAGTACGGGGAGCTGTTTTTT.

This clonotype appeared many times. CDR3 coding DNA: TGTGCCAGCAGCTTGGGGCAGGGTTATCAGCCCCAGCATTTT. This gives the protein CASSLGQGYQPQHF. The rearrangement links TRBV27 to TRBJ1-5; D is possibly TRBD1 (5 bases). The CDR3 spans 14 residues. V dropped 6 bases and J dropped 5 bases, with 14 bases sitting between them. Per germline, CDR1 MNHEY and CDR2 SMNVEV (reference sequence).

The gene calls are TRBV30 and TRBJ2-7; D unclear. Germline V gives CDR1 GTSNPN, CDR2 SVGIG (reference sequence). This CDR3 is built from 12 residues. The germline V and J ends were trimmed by 2 bases and 6 bases, with 11 bases remaining between them. CDR3 DNA: TGTGCCTGGAGTAACCATATGCGCGAGCAGTACTTC. It encodes CAWSNHMREQYF.

Ten or more counts support this clonotype. The chain joins TRBV7-3 to TRBJ2-1; TRBD2 is a possible D gene (6 bases). Germline V CDR1 and CDR2: SGHTA, FQGTGA. The CDR3 length is 16 residues. V was cut by 2 bases and J by 4 bases, with 15 bases left in between. CDR3 sequence (DNA): TGTGCCAGCAGCTTACTCGGGGGAGGTAGTTACAATGAGCAGTTCTTC. This sequence encodes CASSLLGGGSYNEQFF.

The chain links TRBV28 to TRBJ2-4; D is unresolved. V was shortened by 1 base and J by 1 base, with 5 bases between the two germline ends. CDR1 MDHEN and CDR2 SYDVKM come from the germline V gene. The CDR3 loop spans 14 amino acids. The CDR3 DNA is TGTGCCAGCAGTTTATACCATGCCAAAAACATTCAGTACTTC. As protein: CASSLYHAKNIQYF.

The table lists this clonotype with many counts. The chain uses TRBV29-1 and TRBJ2-1, with D unresolved. The CDR3 has 13 residues. From germline, CDR1 is SQVTM and CDR2 ANQGSEA. V was trimmed by 6 bases and J by 1 base, leaving 10 bases between them. The chain's CDR3 is CSVTTSSYNEQFF. The CDR3 nucleotides read TGCAGCGTGACGACTTCGTCCTACAATGAGCAGTTCTTC.

This clonotype was seen more than once but under ten times. The rearrangement uses TRBV28 and TRBJ2-3, with 7 bases that match TRBD2. The germline V gene has CDR1 MDHEN and CDR2 SYDVKM. This CDR3 region has 17 residues. Unmatched junction bases numbered 7, after V lost 1 base and J lost 0 bases. The DNA for the CDR3 is TGTGCCAGCAGTTTATTATCCCTAGCGGAGAGCACAGATACGCAGTATTTT. Protein: CASSLLSLAESTDTQYF. Full variable domain (outside the CDR3, taken from reference TRBV28 and TRBJ2-3): DVKVTQSSRYLVKRTGEKVFLECVQDMDHENMFWYRQDPGLGLRLIYFSYDVKMKEKGDIPEGYSVSREKKERFSLILESASTNQTSMYLCASSLLSLAESTDTQYFGPGTRLTVL.

This clonotype was found many times. V and J are TRBV24-1 and TRBJ1-2; 7 nucleotides align to TRBD1. V lost 2 bases, J lost 6 bases, and 8 bases stayed unmatched. The CDR3 runs to 15 residues. The germline V gene has CDR1 KGHDR and CDR2 SFDVKD. CDR3 in DNA: TGTGCCACCAGTGATTCGAGACAGGGTGGTAATGGCTACACCTTC. This codes for CATSDSRQGGNGYTF.

The J gene is TRBJ1-4, the V gene TRBV6-5; 8 nucleotides align to TRBD1. The CDR3 covers 17 residues. CDR1 is MNHEY, CDR2 SVGAGI, per germline. J gave up 2 bases and V 0 bases, and 5 bases lay outside the gene matches. CDR3 sequence (DNA): TGTGCCAGCAGTTACTCGGGGACAGGAGGGACTAATGAAAAACTGTTTTTT. This sequence encodes CASSYSGTGGTNEKLFF.

As DNA, the CDR3 is TGTGCCAGCAGCCGCGGGGGGGGGAGCACAGATACGCAGTATTTT. Translated, it gives CASSRGGGSTDTQYF. The chain couples TRBV5-4 to TRBJ2-3, with TRBD2 matching 9 bases. CDR3 length: 15 amino acids. Per germline, CDR1 SGHNT and CDR2 YYREEE (reference sequence). The V segment lost 4 bases and the J segment 0 bases; nucleotides outside the gene matches: 3. The variable domain in full, completed from reference TRBV5-4 and TRBJ2-3, reads ETGVTQSPTHLIKTRGQQVTLRCSSQSGHNTVSWYQQALGQGPQFIFQYYREEENGRGNFPPRFSGLQFPNYSSELNVNALELDDSALYLCASSRGGGSTDTQYFGPGTRLTVL.

This sequence joins TRBV27 and TRBJ1-1; possibly TRBD1 for D (6 bases). The CDR3 runs to 13 residues. Germline values: CDR1 MNHEY, CDR2 SMNVEV (reference sequence). V lost 6 bases to trimming and J lost 2 bases, with 10 bases between them. The CDR3 sequence: CASRGDTNTEAFF. The CDR3 DNA is TGTGCCAGCAGAGGGGACACAAACACTGAAGCTTTCTTT.

The rearrangement uses TRBV10-2 and TRBJ1-1, with TRBD1 matching over 10 bases. The germline V gene encodes CDR1 WSHSY and CDR2 SAAADI. V shed 2 bases and J 3 bases; nucleotides not matched to a gene: 6. The CDR3 is made up of 16 amino acids. In DNA form, the CDR3 reads TGCGCCAGCAGTGAGCCGGGACAGGGGCCTTACACTGAAGCTTTCTTT. It translates to CASSEPGQGPYTEAFF.

In this sample, this clonotype turned up many times. The chain has TRBV28 and TRBJ2-3, with D tentatively TRBD2 (6 bases). The CDR3 contains 15 residues. Germline V gives CDR1 MDHEN, CDR2 SYDVKM. Trimming removed 2 bases at V and 9 bases at J, with 18 bases between. CDR3 sequence (DNA): TGTGCCAGCAGTTTAAGCGGCACCTCCCGGGGGACGCAGTATTTT. Protein sequence: CASSLSGTSRGTQYF.

In this sample, this clonotype turned up many times. In DNA form, the CDR3 reads TGTGCCAGTAGTATAGGGACGGCAAACATTCAGTACTTC. It is translated as CASSIGTANIQYF. The chain uses TRBV19 and TRBJ2-4; D gene uncertain. CDR3 size: 13 residues. Trimming shortened V by 1 base and J by 6 bases, and 7 bases separated the two germline ends. Per the germline V gene, CDR1 is LNHDA and CDR2 is SQIVND (reference sequence).

The rearrangement links TRBV20-1 to TRBJ2-7; D uncertain. Germline CDR1 is DFQATT and CDR2 is SNEGSKA (reference sequence). CDR3 length equals 14 residues. V dropped 6 bases and J dropped 0 bases, with 15 bases sitting between them. The CDR3 coding sequence is TGCAGTGCCGCGAATCCTTACAGCTCCTACGAGCAGTACTTC. Protein: CSAANPYSSYEQYF.

With respect to this clonotype: This may arise from a read error, as a much more abundant clone is one base away. The chain is built from TRBV6-2 or TRBV6-3 and TRBJ2-7; TRBD1 agrees at 10 bases. Trimming removed 7 bases from V and 3 bases from J; junction bases left unmatched: 3. The CDR3 spans 13 residues. CDR1 is MNHEY and CDR2 is SVGEGT in the germline V gene. CDR3 sequence (DNA): TGTGCCAGCATGAGGACAGGGGGCTACGAGCAGTACTTC. Translation: CASMRTGGYEQYF.

V usage is TRBV14 and J usage is TRBJ1-1; D may be TRBD1 (5 bases). V dropped 4 bases and J dropped 4 bases, with 13 bases sitting between them. The CDR3 contains 14 residues. Germline V gives CDR1 SGHDN, CDR2 FVKESK. This CDR3 is CASSLDPGSTEAFF. CDR3 in DNA: TGTGCCAGCAGCCTCGACCCAGGGAGCACTGAAGCTTTCTTT.

The sample holds many counts of this clonotype. The rearrangement uses TRBV28 and TRBJ2-1; no reliable D call. The CDR3 covers 14 residues. V dropped 7 bases and J dropped 3 bases, with 13 bases sitting between them. The germline CDR1 and CDR2 sequences are MDHEN and SYDVKM. The CDR3 DNA follows: TGTGCCAGCACTAATTGGCAGATCTACAATGAGCAGTTCTTC. It translates to CASTNWQIYNEQFF. The variable domain in full, with the rest retrieved from reference TRBV28 and TRBJ2-1, is DVKVTQSSRYLVKRTGEKVFLECVQDMDHENMFWYRQDPGLGLRLIYFSYDVKMKEKGDIPEGYSVSREKKERFSLILESASTNQTSMYLCASTNWQIYNEQFFGPGTRLTVL.

V and J are TRBV30 and TRBJ1-4; the D gene is possibly TRBD1 (5 bases). The CDR3 has 13 residues. The V end lost 2 bases, the J end lost 7 bases, and 11 bases lay between the germline ends. Germline CDR1 and CDR2: GTSNPN and SVGIG (reference sequence). CDR3 loop: CAWSWGRGEKLFF. The CDR3 nucleotides are TGTGCCTGGAGTTGGGGACGAGGTGAAAAACTGTTTTTT.

This clonotype occurred many times. The chain combines TRBV28 with TRBJ2-7; no clear D gene. This CDR3 region has 12 residues. V lost 10 bases to trimming and J lost 2 bases, with 12 bases between them. The germline CDR1 and CDR2 sequences are MDHEN and SYDVKM. CDR3 residues: CATLRAPYEQYF. The DNA of the CDR3 is TGTGCCACCCTAAGGGCCCCCTACGAGCAGTACTTC.

Of note for this clonotype: A much larger clone lies a single base off, so this may be a read error. This chain links TRBV6-1 with TRBJ2-7; tentatively, D is TRBD1 (5 bases). Germline V gene sequence: CDR1 MNHNS, CDR2 SASEGT. This CDR3 is built from 14 residues. Trimming cost V 2 bases and J 2 bases, with 10 bases left between them. Here the CDR3 reads CASSEQGVAYEQYF. The CDR3 DNA reads as TGTGCCAGCAGTGAACAGGGTGTTGCCTACGAGCAGTACTTC.

The chain is built from TRBV15 and TRBJ1-1; D might be TRBD1 (5 bases). CDR3 length: 15 amino acids. The germline gives CDR1 LNHNV, CDR2 YYDKDF (reference sequence). The germline V and J ends were trimmed by 1 base and 1 base, with 10 bases remaining between them. As DNA, the CDR3 is TGTGCCACCAGCAGAGTTGATACAGGGAACACTGAAGCTTTCTTT. Translated: CATSRVDTGNTEAFF. Combining the CDR3 with reference TRBV15 and TRBJ1-1 gives the whole variable domain DAMVIQNPRYQVTQFGKPVTLSCSQTLNHNVMYWYQQKSSQAPKLLFHYYDKDFNNEADTPDNFQSRRPNTSFCFLDIRSPGLGDTAMYLCATSRVDTGNTEAFFGQGTRLTVV.

This clonotype was observed a few times. The chain employs TRBV30 and TRBJ2-2; D is perhaps TRBD1 (5 bases). Germline assignment: CDR1 GTSNPN and CDR2 SVGIG (reference sequence). V was pared by 2 bases and J by 4 bases, with 14 bases between. The CDR3 length is 15 residues. The CDR3 sequence is CAWSLPDTSTGELFF. In DNA, the CDR3 is TGTGCCTGGAGTCTTCCGGACACCTCCACCGGGGAGCTGTTTTTT.

This clonotype came up many times. This rearrangement joins TRBV11-2 to TRBJ2-1; 10 bases line up with TRBD2. Germline values: CDR1 SGHAT, CDR2 FQNNGV. The CDR3 consists of 14 residues. Unmatched junction bases numbered 4, after V lost 5 bases and J lost 6 bases. Written as DNA, the CDR3 is TGTGCCAGCAGCCGACTAGCGGGTGGCAATGAGCAGTTCTTC. Translated: CASSRLAGGNEQFF. Complete variable domain (other parts from reference TRBV11-2 and TRBJ2-1): EAGVAQSPRYKIIEKRQSVAFWCNPISGHATLYWYQQILGQGPKLLIQFQNNGVVDDSQLPKDRFSAERLKGVDSTLKIQPAKLEDSAVYLCASSRLAGGNEQFFGPGTRLTVL.